This T cell receptor (beta chain) was retrieved from a study of T-cell reconstitution after alpha-beta-depleted transplantation in children. The TCRbeta library incorporated unique molecular identifiers. MiXCR, applied by TCRdb to the PCR reads, yields one record per CDR3 protein. The repertoire holds approximately 220,000 distinct CDR3 sequences, with more than 15% as singletons. This CDR3 is 14 amino acids long. V was cut by 1 base and J by 3 bases, with 9 bases left in between. CDR1 LNHNV and CDR2 YYDKDF come from the germline V gene (reference sequence). This clonotype turned up a few times. The rearrangement uses TRBV15 and TRBJ2-5; D call uncertain. The sequenced sample was PBMCs, mostly from graft donor cells, obtained 360 days after TCRalphabeta/CD19-depleted stem cell transplant. The sequence was collected from a male patient between 2 and 10 years old who had a stem cell transplant for acute lymphoblastic leukemia, so the T cells may come from the graft donor. The CDR3 DNA is TGTGCCACCAGCAGAGCCCCTAGGGAAGAGACCCAGTACTTC. It specifies CATSRAPREETQYF.